Shown below are 23 T cell receptor beta chains from a single sample sequenced in a study of CD8 T cells in ankylosing spondylitis. Study-level findings and limits: There was a TCR beta motif, made of several highly homologous variants, that appeared characteristic of ankylosing spondylitis blood.

TCRdb reprocessed the 5' RACE reads via MiXCR and lists one record per CDR3 protein. The repertoire has around 450,000 distinct CDR3 sequences, roughly a quarter of them found once; the top ten carry roughly 0.9%. Their antigen targets remain unknown. Sequenced material: blood, either unsorted or a sorted T cell fraction (not recorded which). The receptors shown here come from a male donor with ankylosing spondylitis.

The rearrangement joins TRBV4-2 to TRBJ1-3; D not resolved. Germline lookup yields CDR1 LGHNA and CDR2 YNFKEQ. The CDR3 spans 16 residues. V was shortened by 1 base and J by 0 bases, with 10 bases between the two germline ends. The chain's CDR3 is CASSQGVGSSGNTIYF. The CDR3 coding sequence is TGTGCCAGCAGCCAAGGTGTGGGAAGCTCTGGAAACACCATATATTTT.

The chain recombines TRBV12-3 or TRBV12-4 with TRBJ2-2; D gene ambiguous. V lost 6 bases and J lost 4, with 9 bases in between. The CDR3 is 13 residues long. CDR3 DNA: TGTGCCAGCAGAGTGGAAGGCACCGGGGAGCTGTTTTTT. It specifies CASRVEGTGELFF.

The table lists this clonotype with a few counts. In DNA, the CDR3 is TGCAGCGCCAGGGACCCTGGGGCCAACGTCCTGACTTTC. It translates to CSARDPGANVLTF. The chain is built from TRBV29-1 and TRBJ2-6; D tentatively reads TRBD1 or TRBD2 (5 bases each). The V gene's germline CDR1 is SQVTM and CDR2 ANQGSEA. The ends were cut back, 7 bases at V and 2 bases at J, with 9 bases in the middle. The CDR3 is made up of 13 amino acids. The full variable domain, completed using reference TRBV29-1 and TRBJ2-6, is SAVISQKPSRDICQRGTSLTIQCQVDSQVTMMFWYRQQPGQSLTLIATANQGSEATYESGFVIDKFPISRPNLTFSTLTVSNMSPEDSSIYLCSARDPGANVLTFGAGSRLTVL.

V and J are TRBV7-9 and TRBJ2-1, with 10 bases aligning to TRBD2. With V trimmed by 1 base and J by 6 bases, 6 bases remained unmatched. CDR3 length: 16 amino acids. The germline gives CDR1 SEHNR, CDR2 FQNEAQ (reference sequence). CDR3 sequence (DNA): TGTGCCAGCAGCTTAGTCAGCGGACTAGCGGCCAATGAGCAGTTCTTC. It is translated as CASSLVSGLAANEQFF.

The V and J genes are TRBV3-1 and TRBJ2-7, with 8 bases aligning to TRBD2. CDR3 length: 14 amino acids. Germline V gives CDR1 LGHDT, CDR2 YNNKEL (reference sequence). The ends lost 4 bases at V and 1 base at J; junction bases unmatched: 3. The CDR3 DNA follows: TGTGCCAGCAGCCGAGCGGGAGAATCCTACGAGCAGTACGTC. This codes for CASSRAGESYEQYV.

This clonotype has just a few counts. The rearrangement joins TRBV5-1 to TRBJ2-2; possibly TRBD1 or TRBD2 for D (5 bases each). The germline V and J ends were trimmed by 0 bases and 3 bases, with 15 bases remaining between them. Looked up from germline, CDR1 is SGHRS and CDR2 is YFSETQ. This CDR3 region has 17 residues. The CDR3 bases are TGCGCCAGCAGCTTGGCCCTCATGGGGGAAGACACCGGGGAGCTGTTTTTT. Translation: CASSLALMGEDTGELFF.

This clonotype has only a few counts. The germline gene is not matched at one end of the junction; a read error may be the cause. This chain uses TRBV28 with TRBJ2-2; TRBD2 is a possible D gene (5 bases). CDR1 MDHEN and CDR2 SYDVKM come from the germline V gene. The CDR3 sequence is 16 residues long. The CDR3 coding sequence is TGTGCCAGCAGTTCCTCGGGCTCGGGGAACCCCGGGGAGCTGTTTTTT. This translates into CASSSSGSGNPGELFF.

The chain carries TRBV11-2 and TRBJ2-7, with 8 bases that match TRBD1. CDR1 is SGHAT, CDR2 FQNNGV, per germline. The ends lost 2 bases at V and 2 bases at J; junction bases unmatched: 14. CDR3 length: 18 amino acids. CDR3 residues: CASSLQGVAGGPPYEQYF. CDR3 nucleotides: TGTGCCAGCAGCTTACAAGGGGTTGCAGGGGGCCCCCCCTACGAGCAGTACTTC.

This clonotype was seen a few times. The rearrangement links TRBV30 to TRBJ2-5; weak D call: TRBD1 (5 bases). V lost 7 bases and J 1 base, leaving 13 bases between the germline ends. The CDR3 is made up of 13 amino acids. Germline lookup yields CDR1 GTSNPN and CDR2 SVGIG (reference sequence). CDR3 sequence reads: CAFRGSSQETQYF. CDR3 nucleotide sequence: TGTGCCTTTAGGGGTAGTTCCCAAGAGACCCAGTACTTC.

The V gene is TRBV7-2, the J gene TRBJ2-5; tentative D call: TRBD2 (5 bases). Germline CDR1 reads SGHTA; CDR2 reads FQGNSA. V was pared by 6 bases and J by 0 bases, with 11 bases between. The CDR3 runs 14 residues. The CDR3 nucleotides are TGTGCCAGCAGTCCCTGGAGGAACCAAGAGACCCAGTACTTC. This codes for CASSPWRNQETQYF.

This chain connects TRBV20-1 to TRBJ1-2, with D possibly TRBD1 on 5 matching bases. Germline V gives CDR1 DFQATT, CDR2 SNEGSKA (reference sequence). The length of the CDR3 is 12 residues. Trimming shortened V by 0 bases and J by 8 bases, and 10 bases separated the two germline ends. CDR3 bases: TGCAGTGCTAGAGACGGTTGGGACGGCTACACCTTC. This sequence encodes CSARDGWDGYTF.

This clonotype was detected a few times. The rearrangement uses TRBV5-1 and TRBJ1-4; 8 nucleotides agree with TRBD1. This CDR3 comprises 17 residues. Germline V gene sequence: CDR1 SGHRS, CDR2 YFSETQ. The V segment lost 4 bases and the J segment 6 bases; nucleotides outside the gene matches: 14. The CDR3 is CASSTGTGSTIYEKLFF. The DNA of the CDR3 is TGCGCCAGCAGCACCGGGACAGGATCAACTATTTATGAAAAACTGTTTTTT. The variable domain in full, completed from reference TRBV5-1 and TRBJ1-4, reads KAGVTQTPRYLIKTRGQQVTLSCSPISGHRSVSWYQQTPGQGLQFLFEYFSETQRNKGNFPGRFSGRQFSNSRSEMNVSTLELGDSALYLCASSTGTGSTIYEKLFFGSGTQLSVL.

V usage is TRBV20-1 and J usage is TRBJ2-1, with TRBD2 matching 13 bases. Germline values: CDR1 DFQATT, CDR2 SNEGSKA (reference sequence). Losses at the gene ends were 0 bases for V and 10 bases for J; bases not matched to a gene: 9. The CDR3 has 16 amino acids. This CDR3 is CSARDRTSGRAREQFF. The DNA of the CDR3 is TGCAGTGCTAGAGATCGAACTAGCGGGAGGGCGCGGGAGCAGTTCTTC.

The chain carries TRBV29-1 and TRBJ2-5; 8 nucleotides align to TRBD2. The CDR3 is 14 residues long. The V and J ends lost 3 bases and 4 bases, in that order; junction bases with no gene match: 7. The V gene's germline CDR1 is SQVTM and CDR2 ANQGSEA. The CDR3 region has the DNA TGCAGCGTTGAGCTACGGGAGGGCACAGAGACCCAGTACTTC. Translation: CSVELREGTETQYF.

This clonotype was observed a handful of times. A junction boundary mismatches the germline segment, possibly from a read error. This chain connects TRBV29-1 to TRBJ1-5; D is uncertain. The CDR3 runs to 13 residues. CDR1 SQVTM and CDR2 ANQGSEA come from the germline V gene. CDR3 amino acids: CSGLVAPDQAQHF. CDR3 DNA sequence: TGCAGCGGGCTGGTGGCCCCTGATCAGGCCCAGCATTTT.

In its sample, this clonotype was seen a few times. This chain uses TRBV5-1 with TRBJ2-7, with 14 bases that match TRBD2. The germline gives CDR1 SGHRS, CDR2 YFSETQ. CDR3 length: 17 amino acids. The trim removed 4 bases at V and 7 bases at J, leaving 13 bases unmatched. The CDR3 is CASSTGTSGSLRSEQYF. CDR3 DNA sequence: TGCGCCAGCAGCACCGGGACTAGCGGGAGTTTAAGGTCGGAGCAGTACTTC.

This chain links TRBV5-1 with TRBJ2-1; 7 nucleotides agree with TRBD2. With V trimmed by 1 base and J by 2 bases, 12 bases remained unmatched. The length of the CDR3 is 18 residues. Germline V gene data show CDR1 as SGHRS and CDR2 as YFSETQ. The CDR3 spells CASSLSTSRTRAYNEQFF. In DNA, the CDR3 is TGCGCCAGCAGCTTGTCTACCTCCAGGACTAGGGCCTACAATGAGCAGTTCTTC. Variable domain in full (rest from reference TRBV5-1 and TRBJ2-1): KAGVTQTPRYLIKTRGQQVTLSCSPISGHRSVSWYQQTPGQGLQFLFEYFSETQRNKGNFPGRFSGRQFSNSRSEMNVSTLELGDSALYLCASSLSTSRTRAYNEQFFGPGTRLTVL.

This clonotype was recorded once. The V and J genes are TRBV20-1 and TRBJ2-3; 9 positions agree with TRBD2. After removal of 3 bases from V and 1 base from J, the junction contained 11 bases not matched to a gene. CDR1 and CDR2 from the germline V gene are DFQATT and SNEGSKA (reference sequence). The CDR3 has 17 amino acids. CDR3 residues: CSASLDSGSSGTDTQYF. In nucleotides, the CDR3 is TGCAGTGCTAGTCTGGATAGCGGGAGCTCGGGCACAGATACGCAGTATTTT.

This clonotype was observed a handful of times. The V and J genes are TRBV20-1 and TRBJ2-1; no definite D call. Germline CDR1 reads DFQATT; CDR2 reads SNEGSKA (reference sequence). CDR3 length: 13 residues. V dropped 1 base and J dropped 7 bases, with 11 bases sitting between them. The CDR3 loop reads CSARGLVRNEQFF. CDR3 DNA: TGCAGTGCTAGAGGGTTAGTGCGAAATGAGCAGTTCTTC.

The chain employs TRBV4-2 and TRBJ2-3, with D unclear. This CDR3 is built from 16 residues. V was cut by 0 bases and J by 3 bases, with 13 bases left in between. Germline CDR1 reads LGHNA; CDR2 reads YNFKEQ. The CDR3: CASSQDLGLETDTQYF. The CDR3 coding sequence is TGTGCCAGCAGCCAAGATCTGGGTTTGGAGACAGATACGCAGTATTTT.

The chain has TRBV10-3 and TRBJ2-3; D is perhaps TRBD2 (6 bases). CDR3 length equals 15 residues. The ends were cut back, 4 bases at V and 4 bases at J, with 15 bases in the middle. Germline values: CDR1 ENHRY, CDR2 SYGVKD. The CDR3: CAISGDWEIADTQYF. CDR3 bases: TGTGCCATCAGTGGGGACTGGGAAATTGCAGATACGCAGTATTTT.

There are a few counts of this clonotype. The chain is built from TRBV7-9 and TRBJ2-2, with 8 bases aligning to TRBD1. This CDR3 has 15 amino acids. V was clipped by 5 bases and J by 1 base; unmatched bases: 3. CDR1 is SEHNR, CDR2 FQNEAQ, per germline (reference sequence). Written as DNA, the CDR3 is TGTGCCAGCAGCCGACAGGGGAAGAACACCGGGGAGCTGTTTTTT. Its translation is CASSRQGKNTGELFF.

This clonotype was seen a few times. V is TRBV5-1 and J is TRBJ2-3, with TRBD2 identical over 13 bases. Germline V gives CDR1 SGHRS, CDR2 YFSETQ. J lost 3 bases, V lost 5 bases, and 6 bases had no gene match. This CDR3 has 16 residues. The CDR3 here is CASSRGLAGETDTQYF. The DNA of the CDR3 is TGCGCCAGCAGTCGCGGACTAGCGGGAGAAACAGATACGCAGTATTTT.